These 10 T cell receptor beta chains share one sample of origin, sequenced in a study of blood T cell repertoires in COVID-19. TCRdb's table, derived via immunoSEQ multiplex PCR, lists solely in-frame clones and lacks some. This sample has a few hundred thousand clones, with around 85% found just once. Sequencing used PBMCs or T cells enriched from blood (not recorded which). The receptors were sampled from a woman in her twenties or thirties who had recovered from COVID-19.

The J gene is TRBJ1-5, the V gene TRBV5-6; no reliable D call. This CDR3 contains 15 residues. Per the germline V gene, CDR1 is SGHDT and CDR2 is YYEEEE. V lost 0 bases to trimming and J lost 3 bases, with 10 bases between them. The CDR3 here is CASSLGYSANQPQHF. The CDR3 nucleotides are TGTGCCAGCAGCTTGGGTTACAGTGCCAATCAGCCCCAGCATTTT.

V is TRBV21-1 and J is TRBJ1-1; TRBD1 is taken as the D call from the table, unchecked against the DNA. TRBV21-1 is a recognized pseudogene. This CDR3 comprises 12 residues. The CDR3 spells CASSKGAGEAFF. The CDR3 bases are TGTGCCAGCAGCAAAGGAGCAGGTGAAGCTTTCTTT.

The chain has TRBV2 and TRBJ1-5, with a possible D match to TRBD1 (5 bases). The germline gives CDR1 SNHLY, CDR2 FYNNEI. The length of the CDR3 is 14 residues. V lost 5 bases and J lost 5, with 13 bases in between. The CDR3 coding sequence is TGTGCCAGCAGTCGGCAGGGCCCTTATCAGCCCCAGCATTTT. Translation gives CASSRQGPYQPQHF.

The rearrangement uses TRBV30 and TRBJ2-3, with TRBD2 identical over 11 bases. J was trimmed by 6 bases and V by 5 bases; bases with no gene match: 7. This CDR3 contains 14 residues. Germline CDR1 and CDR2: GTSNPN and SVGIG (reference sequence). The CDR3 DNA reads as TGTGCCTGGCGGGGACTAGCGGCGTCGGATACGCAGTATTTT. Encoded protein: CAWRGLAASDTQYF.

The V call is TRBV6-7, the J call TRBJ1-4, with 7 bases identical to TRBD1. TRBV6-7 is known as an ORF, though its function is uncertain. V lost 2 bases, J lost 6 bases, and 3 bases stayed unmatched. CDR3 length: 14 residues. CDR3 loop: CASSYDREDEKLFF. For the CDR3, the DNA is TGTGCCAGCAGTTACGACAGGGAGGATGAAAAACTGTTTTTT.

On this clone itself: The junction shows a germline mismatch at one end, possibly a read error. This chain joins TRBV18 and TRBJ1-5; D might be TRBD1 (6 bases). Germline V gives CDR1 KGHSH, CDR2 LQKENI. This CDR3 has 15 amino acids. The CDR3 DNA follows: TGTGCCAGCTCCCCACAGGGAGTGAGCAATCAGCCCCAGCATTTT. It yields the protein CASSPQGVSNQPQHF.

The chain carries TRBV7-8 and TRBJ1-2; tentative D call: TRBD1 (5 bases). This CDR3 comprises 18 residues. Germline V CDR1 and CDR2: SGHVS, FQNEAQ. With 3 bases removed from V and 3 bases from J, the gap between germline ends came to 23 bases. The CDR3 loop reads CASSLSISGGRIDYGYTF. CDR3 DNA: TGTGCCAGCAGCTTGAGCATAAGCGGGGGAAGGATAGACTATGGCTACACCTTC.

The count of this clone is one. V usage is TRBV7-3 and J usage is TRBJ2-5; D perhaps matches TRBD2 (6 bases). There are 15 residues in the CDR3. V shed 3 bases and J shed 1 base, with 12 bases lying between them. Germline CDR1 SGHTA, CDR2 FQGTGA. The CDR3 sequence is CASSLRGGIQETQYF. DNA of the CDR3: TGTGCCAGCAGCTTGAGAGGAGGGATCCAAGAGACCCAGTACTTC.

The chain carries TRBV2 and TRBJ1-2, with D hard to call. The CDR3 loop spans 15 amino acids. The ends were cut back, 8 bases at V and 4 bases at J, with 20 bases in the middle. The germline V gene has CDR1 SNHLY and CDR2 FYNNEI. The CDR3 nucleotides read TGTGCCAGCGAGTTCGAGTATCCCCCAATCTATGGCTACACCTTC. Protein product: CASEFEYPPIYGYTF.

The rearrangement uses TRBV6-5 and TRBJ1-6; a weak D match, TRBD1 (5 bases). Germline V gives CDR1 MNHEY, CDR2 SVGAGI. Trimming took 6 bases from V and 5 from J, leaving 11 bases between them. CDR3 size: 14 residues. As DNA, the CDR3 is TGTGCCAGCAGCCCCAGGGCGGATAATTCACCCCTCCACTTT. This translates into CASSPRADNSPLHF.